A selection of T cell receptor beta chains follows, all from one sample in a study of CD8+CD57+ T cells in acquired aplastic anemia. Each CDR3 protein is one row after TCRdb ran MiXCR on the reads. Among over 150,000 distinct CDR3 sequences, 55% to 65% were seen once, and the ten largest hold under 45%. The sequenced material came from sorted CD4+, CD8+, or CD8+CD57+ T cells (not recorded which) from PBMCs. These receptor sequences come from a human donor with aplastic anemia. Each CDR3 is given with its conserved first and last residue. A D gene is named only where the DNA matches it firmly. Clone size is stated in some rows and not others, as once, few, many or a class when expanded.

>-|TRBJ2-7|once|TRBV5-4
TGTGCCAGCAGGGAAACAGGGCACTCCTACGAGCAGTACTTC
CASRETGHSYEQYF
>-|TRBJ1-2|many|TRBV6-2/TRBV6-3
TGTGCCAGCACTGCTTCTAACTATGGCTACACCTTC
CASTASNYGYTF
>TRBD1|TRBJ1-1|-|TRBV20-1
TGCAGTGCCCTGACAGGGACGAACACTGAAGCTTTCTTT
CSALTGTNTEAFF
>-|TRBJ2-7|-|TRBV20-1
TGCAGTGCTACAAAAGGTACGAGGTTGGACGAGCAGTACTTC
CSATKGTRLDEQYF
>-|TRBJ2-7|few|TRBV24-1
TGTGCCACCAGTCGGGACTCCTACGAGCAGTACTTC
CATSRDSYEQYF
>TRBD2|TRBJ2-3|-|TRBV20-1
TGCAGTGCTAGTAGCGGGGGGGCGGCAGATACGCAGTATTTT
CSASSGGAADTQYF
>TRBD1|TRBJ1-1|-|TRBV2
TGTGCCACCAGTTTTACGAGGGGGCTAGAAGCCTTCTTT
CATSFTRGLEAFF
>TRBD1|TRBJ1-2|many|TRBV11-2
TGTGCCAGCAGCTTTCCGGGACAGGTGGGCCCAGATTATGGCTACACCTTC
CASSFPGQVGPDYGYTF
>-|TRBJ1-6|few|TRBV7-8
TGTGCCAGCAGCTTAGTGTGGGGGGACCCCCTCCACTTT
CASSLVWGDPLHF
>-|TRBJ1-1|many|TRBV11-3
TGTGCCAGCAGCCCGGGCCCAAACACTGAAGCTTTCTTT
CASSPGPNTEAFF
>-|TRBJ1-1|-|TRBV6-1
TGTGCCATCTTTCGGGTGGGCTTCAACACTGAAGCTTTCTTT
CAIFRVGFNTEAFF
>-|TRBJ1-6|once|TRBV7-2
TGTGCCAGCAGCCCCATGATCGGACCCCTCCACTTT
CASSPMIGPLHF
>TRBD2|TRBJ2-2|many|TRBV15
TGTGCCACCAGCAGAGACCGGGGGGCCGGGGAGCTGTTTTTT
CATSRDRGAGELFF
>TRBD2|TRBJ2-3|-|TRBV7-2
TGTGCCAGCAGCCAACCGGGACTAGCGGGGGGCCGGGACACAGATACGCAGTATTTT
CASSQPGLAGGRDTDTQYF
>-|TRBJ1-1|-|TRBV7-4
TGTGCCAGCAGCTTCTCGGTGGGAACTGAAGCTTTCTTT
CASSFSVGTEAFF
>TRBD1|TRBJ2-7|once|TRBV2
TGTGCCAGCAGAGGCGGACAGGGGGCAAGAGAGCAGTACTTC
CASRGGQGAREQYF
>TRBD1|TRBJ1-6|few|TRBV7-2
TGTGCCAGCAGCTTAAAGCGACAGGGGGCGACCAATTCACCCCTCCACTTT
CASSLKRQGATNSPLHF
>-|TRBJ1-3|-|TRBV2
TGTGCCAGCAGCCCAGGACACCTGAGCTCTGGAAACACCATATATTTT
CASSPGHLSSGNTIYF
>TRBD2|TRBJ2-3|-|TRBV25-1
TGTGCCAGCAGTGACGGGACTAGCGGGGGTAGCACAGATACGCAGTATTTT
CASSDGTSGGSTDTQYF
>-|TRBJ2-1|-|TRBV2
TGTGCCAGCAGTCCCACCCTTAACGAGCAGTTCTTC
CASSPTLNEQFF
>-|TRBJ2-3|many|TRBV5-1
TGCGCCAGCAGCCAGGGAGCCCCAGATACGCAGTATTTT
CASSQGAPDTQYF
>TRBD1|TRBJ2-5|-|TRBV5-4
TGTGCCAGCAGCATTCGGACAGGGGCCAACCGAGAGACCCAGTACTTC
CASSIRTGANRETQYF
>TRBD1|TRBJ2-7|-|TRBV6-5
TGTGCCAGCACCAGACAGGGGCTCTACGAGCAGTACTTC
CASTRQGLYEQYF
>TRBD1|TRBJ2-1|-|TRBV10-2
TGCGCCAGCAGAGCAGGGACAGCGCCCCGCTTTGAGCAGTTCTTC
CASRAGTAPRFEQFF
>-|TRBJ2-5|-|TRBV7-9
TGTGCCAGCAGCTCCTCGTTTGAGACCCAGTACTTC
CASSSSFETQYF
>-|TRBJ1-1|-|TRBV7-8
TGTGCCAGCAGCTCGGACCCCACGGGGGCTTTCTTT
CASSSDPTGAFF
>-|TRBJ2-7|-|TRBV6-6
TGTGCCAGCAGAACGAACACCTACGAGCAGTACTTC
CASRTNTYEQYF
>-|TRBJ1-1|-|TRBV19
TGTGCCAGCACCTCGAGGGGCCCGACGAACACTGAAGCTTTCTTT
CASTSRGPTNTEAFF
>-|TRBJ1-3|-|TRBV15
TGTGCCACCAGCAGCCCCGGGGGATCGAGCTCTGGAAACACCATATATTTT
CATSSPGGSSSGNTIYF
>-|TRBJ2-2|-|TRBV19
TGTGCCAGCGTCCCTCAGGGCACCGGGGAGCTGTTTTTT
CASVPQGTGELFF
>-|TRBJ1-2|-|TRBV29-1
TGCAGCGTTGAAGATAGGGTCAGGGGATCCGGCTACACCTTC
CSVEDRVRGSGYTF
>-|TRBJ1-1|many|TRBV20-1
TGCAGTGCTAGAGATAACCCAGGGGAAGCTTTCTTT
CSARDNPGEAFF
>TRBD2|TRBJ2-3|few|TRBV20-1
TGCAGTGCTAGACCAAGACTAGCAAGGACCACAGATACGCAGTATTTT
CSARPRLARTTDTQYF
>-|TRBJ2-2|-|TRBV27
TGTGCCAGCAGTTTAAGGTTCGGGGAGCTGTTTTTT
CASSLRFGELFF
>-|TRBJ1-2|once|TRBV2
TGTGCCAGCAGTAATGGGCAGGGAGGTGGCTACACCTTC
CASSNGQGGGYTF
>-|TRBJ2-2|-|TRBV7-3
TGTGCCAGCAGCTTAGTGCCGGTTAACACCGGGGAGCTGTTTTTT
CASSLVPVNTGELFF
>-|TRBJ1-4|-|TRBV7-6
TGTGCCAGCAGCCTTCATAATGAAAAACTGTTTTTT
CASSLHNEKLFF
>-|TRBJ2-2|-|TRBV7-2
TGTGCCAGCAGCTTCGGGTGGACCGGGGAGCTGTTTTTT
CASSFGWTGELFF
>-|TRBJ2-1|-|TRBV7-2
TGTGCCAGCAGGACTCAGGGGAAGGTCTACAATGAGCAGTTCTTC
CASRTQGKVYNEQFF
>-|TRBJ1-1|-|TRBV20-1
TGCAGTGCCCCACGTGGGGGGACTGAAGCTTTCTTT
CSAPRGGTEAFF
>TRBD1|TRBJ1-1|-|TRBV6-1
TGTGCCAGCAGTGAAAACAGGGGGTACACTGAAGCTTTCTTT
CASSENRGYTEAFF
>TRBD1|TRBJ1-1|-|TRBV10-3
TGTGCCATCACTACGGACAGGGGAAACACTGAAGCTTTCTTT
CAITTDRGNTEAFF
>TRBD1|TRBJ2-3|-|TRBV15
TGTGCCACCAGCAGAGAGAGAGGGACAGGGGGCACAGATACGCAGTATTTT
CATSRERGTGGTDTQYF
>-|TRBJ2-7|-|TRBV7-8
TGTGCCAGCAGCTTAGAGGGCCACTCCTACGAGCAGTACTTC
CASSLEGHSYEQYF
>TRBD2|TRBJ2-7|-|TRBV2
TGTGCCAGCACCGACCCTATGCGGGAGATGGGGTACGAGCAGTACTTC
CASTDPMREMGYEQYF
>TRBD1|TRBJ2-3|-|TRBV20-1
TGCAGTGGTGGACAGGGGCAAGAGGCGCAGTATTTT
CSGGQGQEAQYF
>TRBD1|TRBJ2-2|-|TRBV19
TGTGCCAGTAGGTGGGACAGGGACACCGGGGAGCTGTTTTTT
CASRWDRDTGELFF
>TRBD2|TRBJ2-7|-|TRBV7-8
TGTGCCAGCAGCCGGACTAGGGTCACCTACGAGCAGTACTTC
CASSRTRVTYEQYF
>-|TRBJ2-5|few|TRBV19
TGTGCCGGTAGCCCATCGGGGGCAGGGGAGACCCAGTACTTC
CAGSPSGAGETQYF
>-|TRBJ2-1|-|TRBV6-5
TGTGCCAGCGGACAGTTCCATGAGCAGTTCTTC
CASGQFHEQFF
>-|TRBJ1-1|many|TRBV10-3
TGTGCCGCACAGCGGGGGGGGCCCTATGAAGCTTTCTTT
CAAQRGGPYEAFF
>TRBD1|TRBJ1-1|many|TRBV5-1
TGCGCCAGCAGCTTGACAGGGGCTCGGAACACTGAAGCTTTCTTT
CASSLTGARNTEAFF
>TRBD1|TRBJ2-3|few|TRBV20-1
TGCAGTGCCCTTCCCCCGGGACAGGGCCACACAGATACGCAGTATTTT
CSALPPGQGHTDTQYF
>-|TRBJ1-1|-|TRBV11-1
TGTGCCAGCAGCTCGGACACGGCAGCTTTCTTT
CASSSDTAAFF
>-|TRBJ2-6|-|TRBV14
TGTGCCAGCAGCCACAGTTCCGGGGCCAACGTCCTGACTTTC
CASSHSSGANVLTF
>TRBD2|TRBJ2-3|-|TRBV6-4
TGTGCCAGCAGTGACGCCCCCACTAGCGGGGGTACGCAGTATTTT
CASSDAPTSGGTQYF
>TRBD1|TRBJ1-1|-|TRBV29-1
TGCAGCGTTTCCGGGACAGGTACTGAAGCTTTCTTT
CSVSGTGTEAFF
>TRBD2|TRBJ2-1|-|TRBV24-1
TGTGCCACCAGTGGTCTTGGGCGGGGGGGCCTGGGTGAGCAGTTCTTC
CATSGLGRGGLGEQFF
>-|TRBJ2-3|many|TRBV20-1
TGCAGTGCTAGAGATAGATCGGGTTACCCGAGCACAGATACGCAGTATTTT
CSARDRSGYPSTDTQYF
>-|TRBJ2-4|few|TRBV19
TGTGCCAGTAGTATACGGAGCTCCCACATTCAGTACTTC
CASSIRSSHIQYF